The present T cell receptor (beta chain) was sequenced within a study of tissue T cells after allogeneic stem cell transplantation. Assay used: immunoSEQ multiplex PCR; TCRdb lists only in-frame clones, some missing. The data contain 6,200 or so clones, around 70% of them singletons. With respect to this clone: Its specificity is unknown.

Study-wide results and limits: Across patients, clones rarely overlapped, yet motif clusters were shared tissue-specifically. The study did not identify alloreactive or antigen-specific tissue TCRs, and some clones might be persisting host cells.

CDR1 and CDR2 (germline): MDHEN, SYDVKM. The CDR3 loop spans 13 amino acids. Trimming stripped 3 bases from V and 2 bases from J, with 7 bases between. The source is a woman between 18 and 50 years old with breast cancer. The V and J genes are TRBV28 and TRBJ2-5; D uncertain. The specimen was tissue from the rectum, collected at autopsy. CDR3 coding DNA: TGTGCCAGCAGTTTGATAAGTCAAGAGACCCAGTACTTC. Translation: CASSLISQETQYF.